Following are 8 T cell receptor beta chains from one sample sequenced in a study of cytomegalovirus exposure and HLA in healthy donors. PCR was performed using 60 Vbeta and 13 Jbeta primers. Libraries were prepared by immunoSEQ multiplex PCR; TCRdb keeps only in-frame clonotypes and omits some of them. This table has around 100,000 clones, about three quarters appearing once. The sample comprised PBMCs. These receptors were taken from a female donor in good health and CMV-seropositive.

This chain links TRBV9 with TRBJ2-1, with 7 bases lining up with TRBD2. The CDR3 has 15 amino acids. The junction had 5 bases not matched to a gene; V was cut back by 1 base and J by 4 bases. Germline CDR1 and CDR2: SGDLS and YYNGEE. The CDR3 spells CASSVSSGPYNEQFF. CDR3 nucleotide sequence: TGTGCCAGCAGCGTAAGTAGCGGGCCTTACAATGAGCAGTTCTTC.

This clone was observed a single time. The chain uses TRBV19 and TRBJ1-4; D might be TRBD1 (6 bases). V was trimmed by 5 bases and J by 4 bases, leaving 14 bases between them. CDR3 length: 15 residues. Germline V lookup: CDR1 LNHDA, CDR2 SQIVND (reference sequence). The CDR3 loop is CASSDTGWDNEKLFF. Here the CDR3 DNA reads TGTGCCAGTAGTGATACAGGGTGGGATAATGAAAAACTGTTTTTT.

V usage is TRBV4-3 and J usage is TRBJ2-7, with 7 bases aligning to TRBD1. The germline gives CDR1 LGHNA, CDR2 YSLEER. V trimming: 5 bases; J trimming: 2 bases; junction bases outside the gene matches: 9. The CDR3 runs 15 residues. The DNA of the CDR3 is TGCGCCAGCAGCATTTCGGGGACAGAAGCCTACGAGCAGTACTTC. The encoded protein is CASSISGTEAYEQYF.

This chain joins TRBV5-5 and TRBJ2-2, with D maybe TRBD1 (6 bases). Germline values: CDR1 SGHKS, CDR2 YYEKEE (reference sequence). The V gene lost 2 bases and the J gene lost 3 bases, with 11 bases spanning the gap. The CDR3 length is 15 residues. CDR3 protein: CASSFMDRHTGELFF. DNA of the CDR3: TGTGCCAGCAGCTTTATGGACAGACACACCGGGGAGCTGTTTTTT.

This clone came up once. In DNA form, the CDR3 reads TGTGCCAGCAGAGTCCGGGAGGGGGCTTACAATGAGCAGTTCTTC. Residues: CASRVREGAYNEQFF. The chain is built from TRBV7-8 and TRBJ2-1; perhaps TRBD2 as D (8 bases). CDR3 length: 15 amino acids. The germline gives CDR1 SGHVS, CDR2 FQNEAQ. Deletions cut 6 bases from V and 4 bases from J, with 16 bases between.

The rearrangement links TRBV19 to TRBJ1-2; D unresolved. Trimming pared 4 bases from V and 1 base from J, leaving 13 bases between. The CDR3 totals 15 residues. Germline V gene lookup returns CDR1 LNHDA and CDR2 SQIVND (reference sequence). CDR3 sequence (DNA): TGTGCCAGTAGTAACATACCCGGGAGTAACTATGGCTACACCTTC. This codes for CASSNIPGSNYGYTF.

This chain uses TRBV7-2 with TRBJ2-5; 8 bases agree with TRBD1. V gave up 7 bases and J gave up 1 base; unmatched junction bases: 2. The CDR3 sequence is 13 residues long. The germline V gene encodes CDR1 SGHTA and CDR2 FQGNSA. CDR3 sequence (DNA): TGTGCCAGCAACAGGGGGACCCAAGAGACCCAGTACTTC. Protein: CASNRGTQETQYF. Full variable domain (missing parts from reference TRBV7-2 and TRBJ2-5): GAGVSQSPSNKVTEKGKDVELRCDPISGHTALYWYRQSLGQGLEFLIYFQGNSAPDKSGLPSDRFSAERTGGSVSTLTIQRTQQEDSAVYLCASNRGTQETQYFGPGTRLLVL.

This rearrangement joins TRBV28 to TRBJ1-1; D may be TRBD1 (6 bases). The CDR3 extends over 14 amino acids. Germline V CDR1 and CDR2: MDHEN, SYDVKM. The ends were cut back, 7 bases at V and 0 bases at J, with 12 bases in the middle. CDR3 sequence (DNA): TGTGCCAGCAAAAGTGGGACAATGAACACTGAAGCTTTCTTT. Translating it yields CASKSGTMNTEAFF.